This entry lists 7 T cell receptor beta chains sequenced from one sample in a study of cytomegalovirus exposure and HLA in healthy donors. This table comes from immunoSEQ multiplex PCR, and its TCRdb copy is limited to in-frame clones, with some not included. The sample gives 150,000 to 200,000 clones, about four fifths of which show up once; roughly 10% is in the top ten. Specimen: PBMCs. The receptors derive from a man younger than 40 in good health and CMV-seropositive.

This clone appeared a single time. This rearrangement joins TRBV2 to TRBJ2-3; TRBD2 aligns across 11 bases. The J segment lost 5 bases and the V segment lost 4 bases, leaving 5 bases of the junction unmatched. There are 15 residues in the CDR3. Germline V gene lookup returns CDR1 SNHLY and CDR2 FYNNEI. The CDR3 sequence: CASSGLAGGGDTQYF. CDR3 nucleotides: TGTGCCAGCAGTGGCCTAGCGGGGGGCGGAGATACGCAGTATTTT.

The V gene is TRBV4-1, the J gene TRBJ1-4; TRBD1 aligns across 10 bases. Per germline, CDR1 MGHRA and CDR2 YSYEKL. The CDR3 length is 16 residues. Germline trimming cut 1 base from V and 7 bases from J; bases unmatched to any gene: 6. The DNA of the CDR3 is TGCGCCAGCAGCCAAGGACTAGGGACAGGGGTTGAAAAACTGTTTTTT. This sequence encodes CASSQGLGTGVEKLFF.

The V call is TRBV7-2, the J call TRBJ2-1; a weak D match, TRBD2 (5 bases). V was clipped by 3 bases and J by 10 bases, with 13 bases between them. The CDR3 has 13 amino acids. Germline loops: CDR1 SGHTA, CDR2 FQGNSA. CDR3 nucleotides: TGTGCCAGCAGCTTGGAAGGGCGCGGGGAGCAGTTCTTC. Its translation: CASSLEGRGEQFF.

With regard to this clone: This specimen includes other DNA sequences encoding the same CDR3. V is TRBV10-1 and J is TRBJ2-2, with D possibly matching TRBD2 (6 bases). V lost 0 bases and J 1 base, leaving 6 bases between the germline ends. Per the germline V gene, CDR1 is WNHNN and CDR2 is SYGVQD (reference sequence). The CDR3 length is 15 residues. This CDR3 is CASSESSGNTGELFF. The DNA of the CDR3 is TGCGCCAGCAGTGAGTCTAGCGGGAACACCGGGGAGCTGTTTTTT.

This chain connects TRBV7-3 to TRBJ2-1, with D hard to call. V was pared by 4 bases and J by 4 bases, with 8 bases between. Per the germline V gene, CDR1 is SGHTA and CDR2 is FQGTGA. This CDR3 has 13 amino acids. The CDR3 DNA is TGTGCCAGCAGCTCTAGTACGTACAATGAGCAGTTCTTC. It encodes CASSSSTYNEQFF.

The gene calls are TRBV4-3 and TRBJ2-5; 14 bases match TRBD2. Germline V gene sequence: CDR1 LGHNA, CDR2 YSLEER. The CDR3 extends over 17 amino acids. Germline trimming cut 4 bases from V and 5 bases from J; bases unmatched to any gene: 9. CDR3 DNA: TGCGCCAGCAGCCGGTGGACTAGCGGGGGGCCGGGGGAGACCCAGTACTTC. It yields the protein CASSRWTSGGPGETQYF.

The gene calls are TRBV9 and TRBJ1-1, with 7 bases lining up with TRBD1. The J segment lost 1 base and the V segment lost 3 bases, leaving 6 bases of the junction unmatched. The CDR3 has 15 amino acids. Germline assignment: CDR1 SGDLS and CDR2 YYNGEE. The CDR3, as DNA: TGTGCCAGCAGCGCATCCGGGACAGCGAACACTGAAGCTTTCTTT. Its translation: CASSASGTANTEAFF.